This entry lists 2 T cell receptor beta chains sequenced from one sample in a study of blood T cell repertoires in COVID-19. Measured with immunoSEQ multiplex PCR; TCRdb has only the in-frame clones, and not every one. The table includes around 110,000 clones, over 80% detected once. Sequencing was done on a sample of peripheral blood. The receptors were gathered from a man aged 25 to 40 with acute or convalescent COVID-19.

The rearrangement joins TRBV2 to TRBJ1-1; TRBD1 agrees at 10 bases. The CDR3 has 16 residues. With V trimmed by 6 bases and J by 0 bases, 7 bases remained unmatched. Germline V CDR1 and CDR2: SNHLY, FYNNEI. The CDR3 DNA follows: TGTGCCAGCAGGACAGGGGGCACTCACATGAACACTGAAGCTTTCTTT. This sequence encodes CASRTGGTHMNTEAFF.

This chain connects TRBV19 to TRBJ2-1; TRBD2 matches 11 bases. V gave up 3 bases and J gave up 5 bases; unmatched junction bases: 9. Germline CDR1 LNHDA, CDR2 SQIVND (reference sequence). This CDR3 comprises 17 residues. The DNA of the CDR3 is TGTGCCAGTAGTATCAACCGGGGTAGCGGGAGGGACAATGAGCAGTTCTTC. Amino acid sequence: CASSINRGSGRDNEQFF.